The next 12 T cell receptor beta chains were all read from a single sample in a study of cytomegalovirus exposure and HLA in healthy donors. The study ran its PCR with 60 Vbeta and 13 Jbeta primers. The repertoire was sequenced with immunoSEQ multiplex PCR; TCRdb's copy has only in-frame clones and lacks some. The table lists some 190,000 clones, around 80% of them singletons. Sample: PBMCs. All receptors come from a young woman in good health and CMV-seropositive.

The V gene is TRBV19, the J gene TRBJ1-1, with a possible D match to TRBD1 (5 bases). There are 14 residues in the CDR3. Looked up from germline, CDR1 is LNHDA and CDR2 is SQIVND (reference sequence). V was cut by 8 bases and J by 2 bases, with 15 bases left in between. CDR3 loop: CASGHRRGNTEAFF. CDR3 nucleotide sequence: TGTGCCAGTGGGCACCGGAGGGGAAACACTGAAGCTTTCTTT.

The chain links TRBV15 to TRBJ2-1; tentatively, D is TRBD1 (6 bases). The V end was cut by 6 bases, the J end by 7 bases, with 13 bases between. The CDR3 extends over 13 amino acids. Germline loops: CDR1 LNHNV, CDR2 YYDKDF (reference sequence). The CDR3 region is CATRKDSRNEQFF. CDR3 DNA sequence: TGTGCCACCAGGAAGGACAGCCGTAATGAGCAGTTCTTC. Full variable domain (missing parts from reference TRBV15 and TRBJ2-1): DAMVIQNPRYQVTQFGKPVTLSCSQTLNHNVMYWYQQKSSQAPKLLFHYYDKDFNNEADTPDNFQSRRPNTSFCFLDIRSPGLGDTAMYLCATRKDSRNEQFFGPGTRLTVL.

This sequence joins TRBV27 and TRBJ1-5; D is uncertain. The CDR3 is made up of 13 amino acids. The germline V gene encodes CDR1 MNHEY and CDR2 SMNVEV (reference sequence). V was trimmed by 10 bases and J by 3 bases, leaving 13 bases between them. The CDR3, as DNA: TGTGCCACCGCCCGCGGGTACAATCAGCCCCAGCATTTT. This gives the protein CATARGYNQPQHF.

The chain combines TRBV30 with TRBJ2-2, with 16 bases lining up with TRBD2. V gave up 8 bases and J gave up 7 bases; unmatched junction bases: 4. The length of the CDR3 is 14 residues. CDR1 and CDR2 (germline): GTSNPN, SVGIG (reference sequence). The CDR3, as DNA: TGTGCCGGGACTAGCGGGGGGGCAGTCGGGGAGCTGTTTTTT. Translation gives CAGTSGGAVGELFF.

Turning to this clone: An end of the junction differs from the germline gene, which may be a read error. The J gene is TRBJ2-1, the V gene TRBV27; 11 bases align to TRBD2. The CDR3 runs to 14 residues. CDR1 and CDR2 from the germline V gene are MNHEY and SMNVEV (reference sequence). CDR3 loop: CASFTSGGLNQQFF. The DNA for the CDR3 is TGTGCCAGCTTCACTAGCGGGGGCCTCAATCAGCAGTTCTTC.

This clone was counted between two and nine times. The V and J genes are TRBV6-5 and TRBJ1-2; tentative D call: TRBD1 (5 bases). The CDR3 has 12 amino acids. The V gene lost 7 bases and the J gene lost 2 bases, with 8 bases spanning the gap. CDR1 and CDR2 from the germline V gene are MNHEY and SVGAGI. The CDR3 nucleotides read TGTGCCAGCATTGGGGGGAACTATGGCTACACCTTC. Its protein is CASIGGNYGYTF.

This clone appeared a few times. The chain carries TRBV21-1 and TRBJ2-7; the table's D call of TRBD2 was not tested on the DNA. TRBV21-1 is designated a pseudogene. The CDR3 extends over 16 amino acids. CDR3 region: CASSPRLVAGDYEQYF. CDR3 DNA sequence: TGTGCCAGCAGCCCGCGACTGGTAGCGGGTGACTACGAGCAGTACTTC.

The chain links TRBV7-7 to TRBJ1-1; possible D gene TRBD1, 6 bases. With 4 bases removed from V and 1 base from J, the gap between germline ends came to 7 bases. Germline V gene lookup returns CDR1 SSHAT and CDR2 FNYEAQ (reference sequence). CDR3 length equals 13 residues. The CDR3 region is CASSSDRNTEAFF. The CDR3, as DNA: TGTGCCAGCAGCTCGGACAGGAACACTGAAGCTTTCTTT.

This clone was seen just once. The rearrangement uses TRBV4-3 and TRBJ1-3, with 10 nucleotides matching TRBD1. J was trimmed by 4 bases and V by 2 bases; bases with no gene match: 5. Germline V lookup: CDR1 LGHNA, CDR2 YSLEER. The CDR3 extends over 16 amino acids. CDR3: CASSQRRDRGGNTIYF. DNA for the CDR3: TGCGCCAGCAGCCAACGCCGGGACAGGGGAGGAAACACCATATATTTT.

This chain joins TRBV5-4 and TRBJ2-1, with 10 nucleotides matching TRBD2. This CDR3 comprises 13 residues. CDR1 is SGHNT, CDR2 YYREEE, per germline (reference sequence). V dropped 4 bases and J dropped 13; count of bases not matched to a gene: 8. The DNA for the CDR3 is TGTGCCAGCAGCGGTACTAGCGGGGTGCCTCAGTTCTTC. It encodes CASSGTSGVPQFF.

This chain uses TRBV19 with TRBJ2-1, with TRBD1 matching over 9 bases. CDR3 length: 15 amino acids. Trimming cost V 1 base and J 5 bases; bases outside gene matches: 3. Germline V gene data show CDR1 as LNHDA and CDR2 as SQIVND (reference sequence). The CDR3 here is CASSIAGTGNNEQFF. DNA of the CDR3: TGTGCCAGTAGTATAGCAGGGACAGGGAACAATGAGCAGTTCTTC.

CDR3 nucleotide sequence: TGTGCCAGCAGTATACCCATTAGCGGGGGGGCAGATACGCAGTATTTT. It specifies CASSIPISGGADTQYF. J is TRBJ2-3 and V is TRBV28, with 11 bases lining up with TRBD2. Germline V gene lookup returns CDR1 MDHEN and CDR2 SYDVKM. V gave up 5 bases and J gave up 4 bases; unmatched junction bases: 8. This CDR3 is built from 16 residues.